The present T cell receptor beta chain was sequenced within a study of T cells in Graves' hyperthyroidism and ophthalmopathy. Diagnoses were made from clinical symptoms, serum measures (thyroxine and TRAb), thyroid ultrasound and orbital computed tomography. This clonotype was observed once. Its specificity is unknown. RNA transcripts served as the template for amplifying TCR beta CDR3 regions. In the first-round RT-PCR of the TCR CDR3, the HTBI primer set was used. TCRdb ran MiXCR on the multiplex PCR reads and lists one entry per CDR3 protein. The sample has around 660,000 distinct CDR3 sequences; roughly 45% are singletons. General observations from the study: Patients with ophthalmopathy were separated from those with stable hyperthyroidism by a 13 V-J model. In blood, most of the thyroid clonotypes expanded above 0.001 were also present. The model anticipated ophthalmopathy a median about six months pre-onset.

Germline lookup yields CDR1 SGHVS and CDR2 FNYEAQ. With 3 bases removed from V and 7 bases from J, the gap between germline ends came to 10 bases. The CDR3 runs 14 residues. The sample consisted of peripheral blood or thyroid tissue (not recorded which). V is TRBV7-6 and J is TRBJ1-6; unclear D gene. The receptor was isolated from an adult man with Graves' disease, either hyperthyroidism or ophthalmopathy (not recorded which). The CDR3 DNA reads as TGTGCCAGCAGCTTGCGAGCCCTAAATTCACCCCTCCACTTT. Protein sequence: CASSLRALNSPLHF.